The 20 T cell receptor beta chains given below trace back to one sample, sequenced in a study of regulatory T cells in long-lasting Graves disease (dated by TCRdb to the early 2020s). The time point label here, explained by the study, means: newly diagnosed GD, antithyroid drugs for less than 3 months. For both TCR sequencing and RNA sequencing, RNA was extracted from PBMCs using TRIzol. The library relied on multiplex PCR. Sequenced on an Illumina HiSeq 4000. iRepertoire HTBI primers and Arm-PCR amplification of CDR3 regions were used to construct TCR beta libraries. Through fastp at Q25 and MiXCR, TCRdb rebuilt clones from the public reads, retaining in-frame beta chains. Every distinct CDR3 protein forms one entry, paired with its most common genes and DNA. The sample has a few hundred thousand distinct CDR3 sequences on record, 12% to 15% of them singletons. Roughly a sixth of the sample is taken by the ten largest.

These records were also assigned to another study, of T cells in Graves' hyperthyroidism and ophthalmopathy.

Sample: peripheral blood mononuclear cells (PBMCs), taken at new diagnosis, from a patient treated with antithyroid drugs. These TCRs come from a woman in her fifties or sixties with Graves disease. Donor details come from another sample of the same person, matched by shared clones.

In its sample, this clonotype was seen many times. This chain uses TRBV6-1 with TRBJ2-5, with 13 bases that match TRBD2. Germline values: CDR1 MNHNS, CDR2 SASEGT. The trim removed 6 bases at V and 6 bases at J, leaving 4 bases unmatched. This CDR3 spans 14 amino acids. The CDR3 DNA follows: TGTGCCAGCAGAGAGACTAGCGGGAGGAAGACCCAGTACTTC. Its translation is CASRETSGRKTQYF.

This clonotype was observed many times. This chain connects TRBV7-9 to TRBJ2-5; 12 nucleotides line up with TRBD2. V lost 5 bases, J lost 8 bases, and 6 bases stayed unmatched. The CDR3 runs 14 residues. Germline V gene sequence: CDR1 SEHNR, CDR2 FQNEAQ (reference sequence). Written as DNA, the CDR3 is TGTGCCAGCAGCCCGACTAGCGGGAGTGGTACCCAGTACTTC. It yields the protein CASSPTSGSGTQYF.

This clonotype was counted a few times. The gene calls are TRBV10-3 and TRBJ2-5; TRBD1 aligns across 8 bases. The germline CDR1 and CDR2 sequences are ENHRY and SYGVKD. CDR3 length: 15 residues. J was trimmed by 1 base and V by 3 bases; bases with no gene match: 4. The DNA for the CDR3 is TGTGCCATCAGTGACCGGGACAGGACCCAAGAGACCCAGTACTTC. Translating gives CAISDRDRTQETQYF.

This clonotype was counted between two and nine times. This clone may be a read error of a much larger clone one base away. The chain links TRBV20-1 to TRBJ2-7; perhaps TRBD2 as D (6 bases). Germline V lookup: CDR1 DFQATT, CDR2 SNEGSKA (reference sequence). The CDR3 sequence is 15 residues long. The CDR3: CSAGEWAGIHYEQYF. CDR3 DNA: TGCAGTGCTGGAGAATGGGCGGGAATACACTACGAGCAGTACTTC.

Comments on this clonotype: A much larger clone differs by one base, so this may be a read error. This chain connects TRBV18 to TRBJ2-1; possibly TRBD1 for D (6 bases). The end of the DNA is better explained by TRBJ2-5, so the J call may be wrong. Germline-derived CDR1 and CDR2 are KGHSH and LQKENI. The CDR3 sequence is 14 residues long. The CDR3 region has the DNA TGTGCCGGCTCACCAGGGGTATACCAAGAGACCCAGTACTTC. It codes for CAGSPGVYQETQYF.

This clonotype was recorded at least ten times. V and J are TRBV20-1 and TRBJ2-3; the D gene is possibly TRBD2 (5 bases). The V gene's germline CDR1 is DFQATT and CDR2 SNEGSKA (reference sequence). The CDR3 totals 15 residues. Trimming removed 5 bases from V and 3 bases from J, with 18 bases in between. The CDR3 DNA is TGCAGTGCTCCTAGCATAGGGAGTGGGACAGATACGCAGTATTTT. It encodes CSAPSIGSGTDTQYF.

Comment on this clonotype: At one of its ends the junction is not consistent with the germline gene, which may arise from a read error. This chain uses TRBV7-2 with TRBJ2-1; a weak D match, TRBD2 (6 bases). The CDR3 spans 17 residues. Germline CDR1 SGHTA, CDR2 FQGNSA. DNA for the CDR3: TGTGCCAGCGGCTTATCGTCTGCGGGGTGGGGGAACAATGAGCAGTTCTTC. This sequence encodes CASGLSSAGWGNNEQFF. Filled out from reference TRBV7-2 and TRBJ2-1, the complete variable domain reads GAGVSQSPSNKVTEKGKDVELRCDPISGHTALYWYRQSLGQGLEFLIYFQGNSAPDKSGLPSDRFSAERTGGSVSTLTIQRTQQEDSAVYLCASGLSSAGWGNNEQFFGPGTRLTVL.

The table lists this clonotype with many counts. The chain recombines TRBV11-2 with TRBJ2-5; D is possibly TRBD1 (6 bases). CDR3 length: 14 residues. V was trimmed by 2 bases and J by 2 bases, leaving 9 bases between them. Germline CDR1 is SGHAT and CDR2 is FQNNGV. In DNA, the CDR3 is TGTGCCAGCAGCTTACGGACAGCGCAAGAGACCCAGTACTTC. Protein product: CASSLRTAQETQYF.

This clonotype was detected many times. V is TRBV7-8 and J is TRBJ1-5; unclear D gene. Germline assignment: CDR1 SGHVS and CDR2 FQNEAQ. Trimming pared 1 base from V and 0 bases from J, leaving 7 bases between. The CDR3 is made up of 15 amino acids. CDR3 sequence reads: CASSLDGNSNQPQHF. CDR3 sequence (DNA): TGTGCCAGCAGCTTAGATGGGAATAGCAATCAGCCCCAGCATTTT.

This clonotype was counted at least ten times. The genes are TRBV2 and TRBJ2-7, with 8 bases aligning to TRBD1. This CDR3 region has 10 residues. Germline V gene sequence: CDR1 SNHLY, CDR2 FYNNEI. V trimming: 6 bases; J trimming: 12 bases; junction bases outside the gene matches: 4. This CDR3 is CASSSGTGYF. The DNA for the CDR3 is TGTGCCAGCAGCTCCGGGACAGGGTACTTC.

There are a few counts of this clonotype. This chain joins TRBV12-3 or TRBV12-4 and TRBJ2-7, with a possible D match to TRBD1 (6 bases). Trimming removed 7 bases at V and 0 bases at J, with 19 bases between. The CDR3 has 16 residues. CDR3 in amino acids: CASKADSFYFSYEQYF. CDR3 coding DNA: TGTGCCAGCAAGGCGGACAGTTTCTACTTCTCCTACGAGCAGTACTTC.

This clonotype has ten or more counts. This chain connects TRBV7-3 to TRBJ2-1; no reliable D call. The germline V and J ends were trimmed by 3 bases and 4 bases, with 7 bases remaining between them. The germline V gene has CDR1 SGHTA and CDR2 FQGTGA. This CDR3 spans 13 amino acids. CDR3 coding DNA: TGTGCCAGCAGCTTGGAACCTTACAATGAGCAGTTCTTC. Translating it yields CASSLEPYNEQFF.

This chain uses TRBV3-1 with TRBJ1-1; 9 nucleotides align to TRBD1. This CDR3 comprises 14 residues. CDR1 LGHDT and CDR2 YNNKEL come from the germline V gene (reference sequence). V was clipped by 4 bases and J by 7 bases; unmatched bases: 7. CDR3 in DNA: TGTGCCAGCAGCCTCACAGGGGGCGGCAGTGAAGCTTTCTTT. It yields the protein CASSLTGGGSEAFF.

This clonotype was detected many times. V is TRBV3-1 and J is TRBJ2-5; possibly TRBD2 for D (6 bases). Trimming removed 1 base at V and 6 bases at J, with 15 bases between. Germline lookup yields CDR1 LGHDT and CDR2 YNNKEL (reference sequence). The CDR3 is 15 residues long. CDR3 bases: TGTGCCAGCAGCCAAGTAACGGGAGTTGCGAAGACCCAGTACTTC. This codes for CASSQVTGVAKTQYF.

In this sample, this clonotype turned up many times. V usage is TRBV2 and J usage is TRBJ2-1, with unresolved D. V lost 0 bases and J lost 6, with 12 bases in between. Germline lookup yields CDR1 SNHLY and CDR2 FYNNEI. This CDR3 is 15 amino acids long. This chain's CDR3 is CASSEARVSFNEQFF. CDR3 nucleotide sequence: TGTGCCAGCAGTGAAGCGCGAGTCAGCTTCAATGAGCAGTTCTTC.

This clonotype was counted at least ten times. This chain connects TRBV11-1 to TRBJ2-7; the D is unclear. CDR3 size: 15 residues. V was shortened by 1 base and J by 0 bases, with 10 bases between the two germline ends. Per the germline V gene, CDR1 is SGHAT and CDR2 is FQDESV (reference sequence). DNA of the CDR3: TGTGCCAGCAGCTTAGGCTACAGCCTCTCCTACGAGCAGTACTTC. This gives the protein CASSLGYSLSYEQYF.

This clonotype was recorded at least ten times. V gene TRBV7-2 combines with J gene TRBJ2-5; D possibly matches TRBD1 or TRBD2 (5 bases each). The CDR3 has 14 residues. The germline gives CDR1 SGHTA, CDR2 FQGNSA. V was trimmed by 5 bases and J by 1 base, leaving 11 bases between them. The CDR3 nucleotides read TGTGCCAGCAGCCCGGGGACCATCCAAGAGACCCAGTACTTC. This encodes CASSPGTIQETQYF. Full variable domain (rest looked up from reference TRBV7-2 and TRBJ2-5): GAGVSQSPSNKVTEKGKDVELRCDPISGHTALYWYRQSLGQGLEFLIYFQGNSAPDKSGLPSDRFSAERTGGSVSTLTIQRTQQEDSAVYLCASSPGTIQETQYFGPGTRLLVL.

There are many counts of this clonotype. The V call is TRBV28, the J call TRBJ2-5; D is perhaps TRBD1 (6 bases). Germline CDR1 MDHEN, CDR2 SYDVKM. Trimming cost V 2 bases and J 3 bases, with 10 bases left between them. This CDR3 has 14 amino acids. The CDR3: CASSLGGQEETQYF. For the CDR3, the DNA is TGTGCCAGCAGTTTAGGGGGCCAGGAAGAGACCCAGTACTTC.

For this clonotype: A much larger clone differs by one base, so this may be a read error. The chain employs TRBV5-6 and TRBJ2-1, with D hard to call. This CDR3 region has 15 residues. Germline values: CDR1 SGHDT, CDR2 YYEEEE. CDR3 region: CASSLWMSSYDEQFF. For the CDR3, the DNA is TGTGCCAGCAGCTTATGGATGTCCTCCTACGATGAGCAGTTCTTC.

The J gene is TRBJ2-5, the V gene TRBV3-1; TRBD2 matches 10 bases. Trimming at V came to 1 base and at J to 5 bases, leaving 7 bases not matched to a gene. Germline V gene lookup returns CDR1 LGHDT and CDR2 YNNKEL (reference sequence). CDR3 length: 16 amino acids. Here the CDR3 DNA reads TGTGCCAGCAGCCAAGCTGGGGAGCGGGGGGGGGAGACCCAGTACTTC. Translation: CASSQAGERGGETQYF.